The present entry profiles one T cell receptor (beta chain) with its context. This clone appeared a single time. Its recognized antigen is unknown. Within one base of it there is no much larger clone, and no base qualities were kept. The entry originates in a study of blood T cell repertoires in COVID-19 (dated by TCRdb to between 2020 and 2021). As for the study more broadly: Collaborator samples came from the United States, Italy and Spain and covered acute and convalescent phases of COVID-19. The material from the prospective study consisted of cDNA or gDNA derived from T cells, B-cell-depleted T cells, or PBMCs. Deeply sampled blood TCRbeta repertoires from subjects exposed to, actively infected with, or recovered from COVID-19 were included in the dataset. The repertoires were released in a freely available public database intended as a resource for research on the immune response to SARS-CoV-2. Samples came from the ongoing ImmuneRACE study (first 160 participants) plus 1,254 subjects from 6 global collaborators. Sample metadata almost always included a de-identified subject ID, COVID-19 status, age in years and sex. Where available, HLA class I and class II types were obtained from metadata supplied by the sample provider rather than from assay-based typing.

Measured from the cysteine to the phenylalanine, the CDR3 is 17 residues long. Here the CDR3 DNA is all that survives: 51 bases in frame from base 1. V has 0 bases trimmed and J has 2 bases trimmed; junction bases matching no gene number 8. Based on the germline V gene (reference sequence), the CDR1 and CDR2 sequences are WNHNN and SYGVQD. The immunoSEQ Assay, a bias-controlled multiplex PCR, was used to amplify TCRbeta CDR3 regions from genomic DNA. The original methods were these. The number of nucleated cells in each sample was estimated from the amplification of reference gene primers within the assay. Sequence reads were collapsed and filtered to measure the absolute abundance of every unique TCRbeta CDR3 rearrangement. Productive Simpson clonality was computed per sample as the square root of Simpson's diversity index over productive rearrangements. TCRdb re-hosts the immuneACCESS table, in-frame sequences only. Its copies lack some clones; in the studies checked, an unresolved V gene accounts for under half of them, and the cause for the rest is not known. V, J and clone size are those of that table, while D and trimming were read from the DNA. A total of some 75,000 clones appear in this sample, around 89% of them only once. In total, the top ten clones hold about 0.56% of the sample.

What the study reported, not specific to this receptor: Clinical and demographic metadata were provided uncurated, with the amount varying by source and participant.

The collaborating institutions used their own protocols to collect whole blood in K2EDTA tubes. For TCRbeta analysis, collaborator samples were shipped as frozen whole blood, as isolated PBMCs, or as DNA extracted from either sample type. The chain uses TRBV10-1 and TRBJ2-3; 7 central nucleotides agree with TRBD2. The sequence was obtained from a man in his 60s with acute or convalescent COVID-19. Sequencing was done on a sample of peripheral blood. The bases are TGCGCCAGCAGTGAGTCGACCGCGGGGGTGTCCACAGATACGCAGTATTTT. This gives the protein CASSESTAGVSTDTQYF.